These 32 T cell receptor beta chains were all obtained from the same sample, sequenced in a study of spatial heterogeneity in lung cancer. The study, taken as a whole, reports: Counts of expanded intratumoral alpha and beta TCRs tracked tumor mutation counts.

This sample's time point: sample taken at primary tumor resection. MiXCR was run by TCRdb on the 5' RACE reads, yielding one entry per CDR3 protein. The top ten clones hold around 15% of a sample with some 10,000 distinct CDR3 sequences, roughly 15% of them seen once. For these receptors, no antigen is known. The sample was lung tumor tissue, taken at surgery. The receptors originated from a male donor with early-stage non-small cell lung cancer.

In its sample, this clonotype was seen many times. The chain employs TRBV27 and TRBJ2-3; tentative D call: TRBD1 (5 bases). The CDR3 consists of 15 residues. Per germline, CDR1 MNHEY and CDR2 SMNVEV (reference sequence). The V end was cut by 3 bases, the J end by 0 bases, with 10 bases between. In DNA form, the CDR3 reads TGTGCCAGCAGTTTGACAGATTCTAGCACAGATACGCAGTATTTT. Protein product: CASSLTDSSTDTQYF.

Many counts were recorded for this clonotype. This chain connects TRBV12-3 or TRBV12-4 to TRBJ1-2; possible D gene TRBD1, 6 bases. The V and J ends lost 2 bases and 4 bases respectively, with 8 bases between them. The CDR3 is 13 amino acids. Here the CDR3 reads CASSLRGGYGYTF. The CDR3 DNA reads TGTGCCAGCAGTTTAAGAGGGGGCTATGGCTACACCTTC.

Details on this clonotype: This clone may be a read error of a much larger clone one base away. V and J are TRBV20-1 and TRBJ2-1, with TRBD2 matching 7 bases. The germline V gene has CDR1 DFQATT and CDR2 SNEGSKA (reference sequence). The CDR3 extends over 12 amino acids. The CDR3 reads CGEGRAYNEQFF. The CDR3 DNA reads TGCGGCGAGGGGAGGGCCTACAATGAGCAGTTCTTC.

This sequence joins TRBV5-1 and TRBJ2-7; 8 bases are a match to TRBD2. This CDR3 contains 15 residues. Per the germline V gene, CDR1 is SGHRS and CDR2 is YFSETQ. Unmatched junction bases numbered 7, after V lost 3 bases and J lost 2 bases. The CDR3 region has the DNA TGCGCCAGCAGCTCCGGACTGGGACTAGCCTACGAGCAGTACTTC. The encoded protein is CASSSGLGLAYEQYF.

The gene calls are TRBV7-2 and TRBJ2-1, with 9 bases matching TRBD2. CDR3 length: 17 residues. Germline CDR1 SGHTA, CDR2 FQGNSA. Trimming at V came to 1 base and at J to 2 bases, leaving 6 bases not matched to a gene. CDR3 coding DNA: TGTGCCAGCAGCTTAGTAGCGACTAGCGGTACCTACAATGAGCAGTTCTTC. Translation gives CASSLVATSGTYNEQFF.

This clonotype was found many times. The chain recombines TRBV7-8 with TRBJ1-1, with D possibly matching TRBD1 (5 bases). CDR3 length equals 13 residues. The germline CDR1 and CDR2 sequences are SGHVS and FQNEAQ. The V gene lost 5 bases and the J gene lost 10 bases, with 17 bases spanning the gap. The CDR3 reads CASSPQEGSGAFF. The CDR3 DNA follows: TGTGCCAGCAGCCCCCAGGAGGGGAGTGGAGCTTTCTTT.

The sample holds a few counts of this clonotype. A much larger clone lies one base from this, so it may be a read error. CDR3 sequence: CARTLGLAETQYF. In DNA form, the CDR3 reads TGTGCCAGAACCCTTGGACTAGCAGAGACCCAGTACTTC. The chain links TRBV2 to TRBJ2-5, with 8 positions matching TRBD2. Germline CDR1 reads SNHLY; CDR2 reads FYNNEI. V trimming: 9 bases; J trimming: 4 bases; junction bases outside the gene matches: 7. The CDR3 runs to 13 residues.

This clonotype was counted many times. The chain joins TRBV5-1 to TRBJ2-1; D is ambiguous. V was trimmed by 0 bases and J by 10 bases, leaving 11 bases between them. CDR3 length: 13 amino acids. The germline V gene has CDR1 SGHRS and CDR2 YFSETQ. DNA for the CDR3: TGCGCCAGCAGCTTGGAGGCCCCGACGGAGCAGTTCTTC. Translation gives CASSLEAPTEQFF.

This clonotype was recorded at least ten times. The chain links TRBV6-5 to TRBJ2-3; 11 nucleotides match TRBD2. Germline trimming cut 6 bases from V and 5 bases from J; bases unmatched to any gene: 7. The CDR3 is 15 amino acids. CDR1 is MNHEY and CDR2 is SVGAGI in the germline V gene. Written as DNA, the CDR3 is TGTGCCAGCAGCCGTAGCGGGGGGGCAGGAGATACGCAGTATTTT. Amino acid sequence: CASSRSGGAGDTQYF.

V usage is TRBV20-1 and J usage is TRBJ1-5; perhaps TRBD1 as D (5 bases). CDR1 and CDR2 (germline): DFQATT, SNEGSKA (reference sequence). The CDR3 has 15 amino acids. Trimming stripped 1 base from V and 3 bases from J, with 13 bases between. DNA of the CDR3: TGCAGTGCTAGAGGTCAGGACACCCACAATCAGCCCCAGCATTTT. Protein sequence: CSARGQDTHNQPQHF.

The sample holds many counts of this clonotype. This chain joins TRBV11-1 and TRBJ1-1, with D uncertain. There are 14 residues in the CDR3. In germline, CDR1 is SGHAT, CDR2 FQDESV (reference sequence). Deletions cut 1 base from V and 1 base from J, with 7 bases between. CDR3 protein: CASSLDPRNTEAFF. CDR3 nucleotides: TGTGCCAGCAGCTTAGACCCGAGGAACACTGAAGCTTTCTTT.

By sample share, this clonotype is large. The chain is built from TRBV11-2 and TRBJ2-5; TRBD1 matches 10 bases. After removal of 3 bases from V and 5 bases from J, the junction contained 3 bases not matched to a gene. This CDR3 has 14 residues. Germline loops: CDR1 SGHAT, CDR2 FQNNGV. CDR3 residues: CASSFQDRGETQYF. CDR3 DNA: TGTGCCAGCAGCTTCCAGGACAGGGGGGAGACCCAGTACTTC.

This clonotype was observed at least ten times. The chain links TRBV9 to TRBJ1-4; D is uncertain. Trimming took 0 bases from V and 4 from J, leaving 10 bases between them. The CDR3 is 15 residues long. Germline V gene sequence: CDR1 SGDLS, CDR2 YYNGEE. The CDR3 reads CASSVEGFLNEKLFF. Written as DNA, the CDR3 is TGTGCCAGCAGCGTAGAGGGTTTCCTTAATGAAAAACTGTTTTTT.

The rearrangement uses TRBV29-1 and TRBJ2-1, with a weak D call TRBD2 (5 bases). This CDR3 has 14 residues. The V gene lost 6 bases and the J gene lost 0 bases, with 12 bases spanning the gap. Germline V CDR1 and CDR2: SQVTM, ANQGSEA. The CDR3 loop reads CSVGRTSSYNEQFF. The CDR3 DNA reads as TGCAGCGTCGGACGAACTAGCTCCTACAATGAGCAGTTCTTC.

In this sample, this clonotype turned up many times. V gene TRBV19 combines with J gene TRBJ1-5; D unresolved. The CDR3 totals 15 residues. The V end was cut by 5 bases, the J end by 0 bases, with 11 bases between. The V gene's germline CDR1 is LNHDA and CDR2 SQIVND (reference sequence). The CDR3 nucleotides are TGTGCCAGTAGTGCCTATGGGGATAGCAATCAGCCCCAGCATTTT. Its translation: CASSAYGDSNQPQHF.

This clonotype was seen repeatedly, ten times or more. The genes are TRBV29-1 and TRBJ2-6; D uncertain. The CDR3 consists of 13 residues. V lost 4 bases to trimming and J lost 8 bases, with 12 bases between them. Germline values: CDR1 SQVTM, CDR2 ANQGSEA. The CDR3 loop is CSVVSSASNVLTF. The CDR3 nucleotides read TGCAGCGTTGTCAGTTCAGCGTCCAACGTCCTGACTTTC.

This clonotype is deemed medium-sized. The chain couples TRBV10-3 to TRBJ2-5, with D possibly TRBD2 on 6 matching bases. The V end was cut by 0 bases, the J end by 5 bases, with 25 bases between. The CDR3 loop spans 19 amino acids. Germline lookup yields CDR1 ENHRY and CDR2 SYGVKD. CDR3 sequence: CAISESKPPFSGGRETQYF. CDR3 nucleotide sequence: TGTGCCATCAGTGAGTCGAAGCCACCCTTTAGCGGAGGCAGGGAGACCCAGTACTTC.

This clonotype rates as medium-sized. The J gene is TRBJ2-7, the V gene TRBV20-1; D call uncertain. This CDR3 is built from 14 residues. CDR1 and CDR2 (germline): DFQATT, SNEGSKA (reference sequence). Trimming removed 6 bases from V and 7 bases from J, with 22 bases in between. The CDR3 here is CSASYRAPVREQYF. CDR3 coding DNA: TGCAGTGCATCATACCGCGCCCCAGTTCGGGAGCAGTACTTC.

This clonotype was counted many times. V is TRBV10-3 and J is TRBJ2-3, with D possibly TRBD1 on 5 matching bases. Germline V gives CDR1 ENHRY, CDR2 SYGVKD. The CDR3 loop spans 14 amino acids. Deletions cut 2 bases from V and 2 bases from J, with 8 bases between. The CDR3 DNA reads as TGTGCCATCAGTGAGCCAGGGTTCACAGATACGCAGTATTTT. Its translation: CAISEPGFTDTQYF.

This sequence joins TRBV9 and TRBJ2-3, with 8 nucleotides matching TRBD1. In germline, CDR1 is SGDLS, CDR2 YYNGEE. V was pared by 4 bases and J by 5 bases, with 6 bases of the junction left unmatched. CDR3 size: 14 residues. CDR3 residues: CASSPRGQGDTQYF. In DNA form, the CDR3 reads TGTGCCAGCAGCCCGCGCGGACAGGGAGATACGCAGTATTTT.

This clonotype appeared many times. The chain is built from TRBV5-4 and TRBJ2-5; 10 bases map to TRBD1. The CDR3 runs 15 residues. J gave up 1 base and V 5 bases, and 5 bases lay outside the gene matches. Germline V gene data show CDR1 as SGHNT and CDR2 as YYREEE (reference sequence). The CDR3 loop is CASRSGTGVQETQYF. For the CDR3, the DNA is TGTGCCAGCAGGTCCGGGACAGGGGTCCAAGAGACCCAGTACTTC.

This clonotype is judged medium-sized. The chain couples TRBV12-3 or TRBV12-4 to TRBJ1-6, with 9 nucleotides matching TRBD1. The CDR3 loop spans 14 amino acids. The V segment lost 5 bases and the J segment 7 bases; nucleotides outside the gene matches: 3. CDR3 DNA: TGTGCCAGCAGTCTACAGGGGGCGAATTCACCCCTCCACTTT. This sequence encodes CASSLQGANSPLHF.

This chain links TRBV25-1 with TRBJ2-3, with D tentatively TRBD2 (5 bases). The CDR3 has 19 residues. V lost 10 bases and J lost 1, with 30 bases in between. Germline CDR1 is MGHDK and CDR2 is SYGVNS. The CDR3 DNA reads TGTGCCAACAACCCGAGCGAGCCAATGGTAATGAGGGGCACAGATACGCAGTATTTT. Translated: CANNPSEPMVMRGTDTQYF.

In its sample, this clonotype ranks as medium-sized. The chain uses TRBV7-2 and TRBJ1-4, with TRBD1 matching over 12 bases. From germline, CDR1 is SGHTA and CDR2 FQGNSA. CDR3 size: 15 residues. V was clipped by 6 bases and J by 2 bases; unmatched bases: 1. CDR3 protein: CASRGTGGTNEKLFF. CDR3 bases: TGTGCCAGCAGGGGGACAGGGGGCACTAATGAAAAACTGTTTTTT. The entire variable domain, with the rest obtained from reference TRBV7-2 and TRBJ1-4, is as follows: GAGVSQSPSNKVTEKGKDVELRCDPISGHTALYWYRQSLGQGLEFLIYFQGNSAPDKSGLPSDRFSAERTGGSVSTLTIQRTQQEDSAVYLCASRGTGGTNEKLFFGSGTQLSVL.

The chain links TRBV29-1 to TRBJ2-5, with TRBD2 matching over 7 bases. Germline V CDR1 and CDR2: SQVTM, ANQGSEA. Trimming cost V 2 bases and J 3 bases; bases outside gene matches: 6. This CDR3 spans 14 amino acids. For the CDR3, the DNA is TGCAGCGTTGAATTCGGGGGGAGGAAAGAGACCCAGTACTTC. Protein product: CSVEFGGRKETQYF.

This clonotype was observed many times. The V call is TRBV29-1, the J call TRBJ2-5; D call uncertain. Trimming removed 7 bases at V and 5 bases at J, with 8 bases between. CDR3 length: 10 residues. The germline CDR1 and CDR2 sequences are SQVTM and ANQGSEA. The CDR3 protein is CSAAWETQYF. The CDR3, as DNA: TGCAGCGCCGCCTGGGAGACCCAGTACTTC.

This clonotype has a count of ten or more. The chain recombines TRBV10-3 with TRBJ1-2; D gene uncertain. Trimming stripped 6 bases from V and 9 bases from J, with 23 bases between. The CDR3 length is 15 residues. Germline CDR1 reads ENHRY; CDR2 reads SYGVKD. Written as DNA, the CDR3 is TGTGCCATCAGCTCCCGACTCATCGGGGTTGTTAGCTACACCTTC. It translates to CAISSRLIGVVSYTF.

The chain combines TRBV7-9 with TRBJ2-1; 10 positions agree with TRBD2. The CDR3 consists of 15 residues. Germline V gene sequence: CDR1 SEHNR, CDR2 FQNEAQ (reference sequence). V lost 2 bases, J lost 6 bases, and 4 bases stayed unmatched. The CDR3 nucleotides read TGTGCCAGCAGCTTACAAGGGACTAGCGTCAATGAGCAGTTCTTC. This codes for CASSLQGTSVNEQFF.

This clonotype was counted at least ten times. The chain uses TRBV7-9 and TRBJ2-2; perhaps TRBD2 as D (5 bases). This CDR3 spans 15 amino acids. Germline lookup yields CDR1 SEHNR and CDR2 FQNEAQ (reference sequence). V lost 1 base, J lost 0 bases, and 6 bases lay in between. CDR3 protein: CASSLETTNTGELFF. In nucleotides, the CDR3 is TGTGCCAGCAGCTTAGAGACTACGAACACCGGGGAGCTGTTTTTT.

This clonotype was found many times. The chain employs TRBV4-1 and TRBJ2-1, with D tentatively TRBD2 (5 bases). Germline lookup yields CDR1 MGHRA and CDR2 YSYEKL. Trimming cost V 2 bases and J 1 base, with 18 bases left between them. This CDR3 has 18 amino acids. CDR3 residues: CASSQTSRLARSYNEQFF. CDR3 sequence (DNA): TGCGCCAGCAGCCAAACCTCCCGCTTAGCGCGATCCTACAATGAGCAGTTCTTC.

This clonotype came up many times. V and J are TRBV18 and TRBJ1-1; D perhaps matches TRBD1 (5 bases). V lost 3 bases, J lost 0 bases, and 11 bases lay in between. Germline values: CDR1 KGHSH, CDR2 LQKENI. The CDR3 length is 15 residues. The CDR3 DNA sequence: TGTGCCAGCTCACCCCCGGGACCCTTGAACACTGAAGCTTTCTTT. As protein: CASSPPGPLNTEAFF.

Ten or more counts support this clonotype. CDR3 nucleotide sequence: TGTGCCAGCAGGGCAAACATTCAGTACTTC. It translates to CASRANIQYF. V is TRBV2 and J is TRBJ2-4, with D unclear. Trimming took 6 bases from V and 6 from J, leaving 3 bases between them. CDR1 and CDR2 from the germline V gene are SNHLY and FYNNEI. The CDR3 is made up of 10 amino acids.